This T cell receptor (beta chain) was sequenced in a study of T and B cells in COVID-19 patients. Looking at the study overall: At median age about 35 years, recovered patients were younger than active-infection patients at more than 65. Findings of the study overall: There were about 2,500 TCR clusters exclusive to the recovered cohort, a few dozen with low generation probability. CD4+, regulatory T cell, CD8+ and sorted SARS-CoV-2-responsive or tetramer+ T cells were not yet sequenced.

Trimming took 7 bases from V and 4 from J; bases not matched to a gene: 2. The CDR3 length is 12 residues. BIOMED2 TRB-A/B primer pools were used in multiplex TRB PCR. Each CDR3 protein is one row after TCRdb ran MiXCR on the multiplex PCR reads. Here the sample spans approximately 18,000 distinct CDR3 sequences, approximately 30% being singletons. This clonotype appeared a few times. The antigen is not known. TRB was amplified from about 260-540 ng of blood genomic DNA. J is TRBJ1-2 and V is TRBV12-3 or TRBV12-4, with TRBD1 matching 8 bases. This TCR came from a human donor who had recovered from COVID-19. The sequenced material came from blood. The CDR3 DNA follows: TGTGCCAGCACAGGGGGCCCCTATGGCTACACCTTC. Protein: CASTGGPYGYTF.